This TCR beta chain comes out of a study of T and B cells in COVID-19 patients. Study information: About 90% of the roughly 20 active-infection patients had comorbidities associated with unfavorable COVID-19 outcome.

TRB was amplified from about 250-500 ng of blood genomic DNA. Multiplex PCR with BIOMED2 TRB-A/B primer pools amplified TRB rearrangements. TCRdb processed the multiplex PCR reads anew with MiXCR; each CDR3 protein has one entry. The table shows approximately 8,300 distinct CDR3 sequences, with 30% to 45% occurring only once. This clonotype is medium-sized by share. Germline V CDR1 and CDR2: LNHNV, YYDKDF (reference sequence). This CDR3 comprises 13 residues. V was pared by 4 bases and J by 4 bases, with 11 bases between. The sample consisted of blood. The sequence came from a human donor with active COVID-19. The chain employs TRBV15 and TRBJ2-7, with D unclear. CDR3 DNA sequence: TGTGCCACCAGCATGACCTCAGTGTACGAGCAGTACTTC. This translates into CATSMTSVYEQYF.